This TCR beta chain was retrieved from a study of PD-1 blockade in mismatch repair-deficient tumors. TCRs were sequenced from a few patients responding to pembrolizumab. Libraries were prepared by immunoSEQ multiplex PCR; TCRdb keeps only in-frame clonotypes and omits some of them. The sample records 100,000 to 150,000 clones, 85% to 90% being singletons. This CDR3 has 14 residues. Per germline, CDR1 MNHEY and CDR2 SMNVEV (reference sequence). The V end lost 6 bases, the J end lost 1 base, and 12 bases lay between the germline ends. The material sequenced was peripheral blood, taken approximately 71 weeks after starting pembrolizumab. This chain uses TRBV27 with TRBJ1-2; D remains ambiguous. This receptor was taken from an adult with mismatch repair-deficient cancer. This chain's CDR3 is CASSSGPNNYGYTF. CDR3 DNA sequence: TGTGCCAGCAGCAGCGGGCCGAATAACTATGGCTACACCTTC.